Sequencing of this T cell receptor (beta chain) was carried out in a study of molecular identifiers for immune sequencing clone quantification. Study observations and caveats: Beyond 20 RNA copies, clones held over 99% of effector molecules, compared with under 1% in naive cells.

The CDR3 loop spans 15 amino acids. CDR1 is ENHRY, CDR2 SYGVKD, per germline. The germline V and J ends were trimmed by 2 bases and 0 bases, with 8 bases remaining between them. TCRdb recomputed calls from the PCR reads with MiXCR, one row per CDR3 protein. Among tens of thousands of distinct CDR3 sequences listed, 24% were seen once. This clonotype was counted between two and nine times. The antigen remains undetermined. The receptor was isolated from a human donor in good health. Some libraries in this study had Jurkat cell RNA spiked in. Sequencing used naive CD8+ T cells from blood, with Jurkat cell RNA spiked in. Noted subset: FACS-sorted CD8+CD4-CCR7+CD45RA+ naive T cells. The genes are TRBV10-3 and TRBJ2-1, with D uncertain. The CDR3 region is CAISEVLSSYNEQFF. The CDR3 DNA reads TGTGCCATCAGTGAGGTCCTGAGCTCCTACAATGAGCAGTTCTTC.